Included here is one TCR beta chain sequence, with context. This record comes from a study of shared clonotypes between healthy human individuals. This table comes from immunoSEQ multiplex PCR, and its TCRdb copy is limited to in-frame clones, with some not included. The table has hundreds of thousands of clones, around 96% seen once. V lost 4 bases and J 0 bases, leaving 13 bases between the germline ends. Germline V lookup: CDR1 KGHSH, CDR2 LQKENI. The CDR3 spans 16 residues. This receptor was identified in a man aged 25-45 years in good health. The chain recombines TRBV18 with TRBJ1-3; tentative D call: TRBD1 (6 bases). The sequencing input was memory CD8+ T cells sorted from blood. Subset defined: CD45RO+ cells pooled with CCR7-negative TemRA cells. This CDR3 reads CASSRVRDTSGNTIYF. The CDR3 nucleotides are TGTGCCAGCTCACGAGTACGGGACACCTCTGGAAACACCATATATTTT.